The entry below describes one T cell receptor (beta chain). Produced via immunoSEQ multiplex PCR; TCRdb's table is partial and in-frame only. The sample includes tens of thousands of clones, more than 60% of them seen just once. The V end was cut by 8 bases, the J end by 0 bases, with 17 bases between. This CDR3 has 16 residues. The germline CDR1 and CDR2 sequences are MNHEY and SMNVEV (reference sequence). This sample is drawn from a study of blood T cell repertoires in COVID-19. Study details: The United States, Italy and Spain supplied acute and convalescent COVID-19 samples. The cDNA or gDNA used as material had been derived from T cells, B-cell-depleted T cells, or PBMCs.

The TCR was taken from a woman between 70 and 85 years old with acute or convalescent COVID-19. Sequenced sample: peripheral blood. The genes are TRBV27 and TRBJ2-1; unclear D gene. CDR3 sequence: CASRNRRPSSYNEQFF. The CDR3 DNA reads TGTGCCAGCCGTAACAGAAGGCCCAGCTCCTACAATGAGCAGTTCTTC.